These 8 T cell receptor beta chains share one sample of origin, sequenced in a study of T cells after yellow fever vaccination (dated by TCRdb to about 2019). The sample's treatment or condition label, decoded: live attenuated yellow fever vaccine strain. The library was produced with 5' RACE. For sequencing, an Illumina HiSeq 2500 was employed. Clones were called with MiXCR by TCRdb after fastp trimmed the public reads at Q25, and only in-frame beta chains were retained. Duplicate CDR3 protein sequences are folded into a single record with the most common DNA and genes. The table for this sample lists more than 65,000 distinct CDR3 sequences; under 6.5% of them were counted only once. Less than 2.5% of the sample rests with the top ten. This specimen was CD4+ T cells sorted from PBMCs, taken around 15 days after the first yellow fever vaccination. These receptors came from a man younger than 35 who received the YFV17D yellow fever vaccine.

There are a few counts of this clonotype. This rearrangement joins TRBV27 to TRBJ2-1; D is unresolved. Deletions cut 0 bases from V and 3 bases from J, with 0 bases between. The length of the CDR3 is 12 residues. CDR1 and CDR2 from the germline V gene are MNHEY and SMNVEV (reference sequence). DNA for the CDR3: TGTGCCAGCAGTTTATCCTACAATGAGCAGTTCTTC. It is translated as CASSLSYNEQFF.

This clonotype was picked up many times. The chain is built from TRBV7-8 and TRBJ2-3; unclear D gene. Germline values: CDR1 SGHVS, CDR2 FQNEAQ. Trimming took off 5 bases at V and 6 bases at J, with 9 bases between the two ends. CDR3 length: 12 residues. CDR3 sequence reads: CASSPRLDTQYF. CDR3 DNA sequence: TGTGCCAGCAGCCCGAGATTGGATACGCAGTATTTT.

A remark on this clonotype: It may be a read error: a sequence one base away is much more abundant. The gene calls are TRBV6-1 and TRBJ1-5; D possibly corresponds to TRBD1 (6 bases). The germline V and J ends were trimmed by 8 bases and 7 bases, with 15 bases remaining between them. CDR1 and CDR2 from the germline V gene are MNHNS and SASEGT. This CDR3 region has 13 residues. The CDR3 sequence: CASLRGGDQPQHF. CDR3 DNA sequence: TGTGCCAGCCTAAGAGGGGGGGACCAGCCCCAGCATTTT.

The sample holds many counts of this clonotype. The chain uses TRBV7-2 and TRBJ1-2; D is uncertain. Germline CDR1 is SGHTA and CDR2 is FQGNSA. With 11 bases removed from V and 4 bases from J, the gap between germline ends came to 17 bases. The length of the CDR3 is 13 residues. The CDR3 loop is CAAETPPVYGYTF. CDR3 sequence (DNA): TGTGCCGCGGAAACCCCTCCGGTCTATGGCTACACCTTC.

A note on this clonotype: A read error is possible here, since a much larger clone lies one base away. The J gene is TRBJ2-5, the V gene TRBV4-2; 11 nucleotides line up with TRBD2. This CDR3 is built from 18 residues. Germline V lookup: CDR1 LGHNA, CDR2 YNFKEQ. CDR3 region: CASSQVVGSGGAQETRYF. The CDR3 nucleotides read TGTGCCAGCAGCCAAGTTGTTGGTAGCGGGGGGGCCCAAGAGACCCGGTACTTC.

This clonotype occurred many times. V gene TRBV18 combines with J gene TRBJ2-7; D remains ambiguous. The CDR3 is 12 amino acids. V dropped 2 bases and J dropped 7 bases, with 9 bases sitting between them. CDR1 and CDR2 (germline): KGHSH, LQKENI. The CDR3 here is CASSPSSREQYF. CDR3 nucleotide sequence: TGTGCCAGCTCACCAAGTAGCCGAGAGCAGTACTTC.

This clonotype was found many times. V gene TRBV12-3 or TRBV12-4 combines with J gene TRBJ1-1; D unresolved. The CDR3 is 14 residues long. Between the trimmed V and J ends, which lost 5 bases and 1 base, there was a span of 11 bases. CDR3 in DNA: TGTGCCAGCAGTCCGAGGCAGCAGAACACTGAAGCTTTCTTT. It specifies CASSPRQQNTEAFF.

This clonotype was counted ten times or more. V usage is TRBV7-3 and J usage is TRBJ1-1; 8 positions agree with TRBD1. Germline trimming cut 5 bases from V and 4 bases from J; bases unmatched to any gene: 6. The V gene's germline CDR1 is SGHTA and CDR2 FQGTGA. There are 14 residues in the CDR3. In nucleotides, the CDR3 is TGTGCCAGCAGCCTTCAGGGGGCGGGCACTGAAGCTTTCTTT. Protein product: CASSLQGAGTEAFF.